Sequencing of this T cell receptor beta chain was carried out in a study of blood T cell repertoires in COVID-19. On the study more broadly: Sample material is recorded as cDNA or gDNA derived from T cells, B-cell-depleted T cells, or PBMCs.

Individuals drawn from approximately 26 US areas were roughly 18 to 95 years old. Cohort 3 donors were reported recovered after two negative PCRs, clearance, or symptom resolution. CDR3 length: 15 amino acids. The germline V gene has CDR1 LNHDA and CDR2 SQIVND (reference sequence). Losses at the gene ends were 6 bases for V and 0 bases for J; bases not matched to a gene: 6. Profiled with immunoSEQ multiplex PCR; TCRdb holds only in-frame clones, not every one. The sample records some 420,000 clones, around 89% being singletons. The origin of this receptor is a man aged 25 to 40 who had recovered from COVID-19. Material: PBMCs or T cells enriched from blood (not recorded which). The V and J genes are TRBV19 and TRBJ1-2; 8 bases are a match to TRBD1. For the CDR3, the DNA is TGTGCCAGTAGCCCAGGGACAGGAGCTAACTATGGCTACACCTTC. This translates into CASSPGTGANYGYTF.